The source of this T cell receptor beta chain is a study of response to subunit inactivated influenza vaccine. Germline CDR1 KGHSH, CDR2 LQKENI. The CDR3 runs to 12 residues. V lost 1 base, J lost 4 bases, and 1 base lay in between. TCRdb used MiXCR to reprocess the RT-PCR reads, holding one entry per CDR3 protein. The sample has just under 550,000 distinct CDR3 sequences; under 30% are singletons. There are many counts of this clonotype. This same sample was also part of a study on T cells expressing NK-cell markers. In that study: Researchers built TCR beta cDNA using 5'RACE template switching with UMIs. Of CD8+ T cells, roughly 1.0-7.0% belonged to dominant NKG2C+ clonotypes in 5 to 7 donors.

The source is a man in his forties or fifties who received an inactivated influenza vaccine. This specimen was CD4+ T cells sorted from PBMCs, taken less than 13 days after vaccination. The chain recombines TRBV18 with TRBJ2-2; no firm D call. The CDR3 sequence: CASSPRTGELFF. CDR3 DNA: TGTGCCAGCTCACCACGCACCGGGGAGCTGTTTTTT. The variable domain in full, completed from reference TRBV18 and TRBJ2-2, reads NAGVMQNPRHLVRRRGQEARLRCSPMKGHSHVYWYRQLPEEGLKFMVYLQKENIIDESGMPKERFSAEFPKEGPSILRIQQVVRGDSAAYFCASSPRTGELFFGEGSRLTVL.